The subject of this entry is one T cell receptor (beta chain). The sample comes from a study of T cell changes during pregnancy in multiple sclerosis. Profiling relied on immunoSEQ multiplex PCR, and the TCRdb table lists in-frame clones only, not all of them. Here the sample spans some 64,000 clones, about 92% being singletons. Trimming pared 6 bases from V and 3 bases from J, leaving 14 bases between. This CDR3 has 14 amino acids. CDR1 is MNHEY, CDR2 SVGAGI, per germline. The sample consisted of peripheral blood, taken in the second trimester of pregnancy. This TCR came from a female donor in good health, enrolled as a control in a pregnancy study. V gene TRBV6-5 combines with J gene TRBJ1-2, with D perhaps TRBD1 (6 bases). The CDR3 nucleotides read TGTGCCAGCAGGCCCGCAGGGGATTACTATGGCTACACCTTC. Its translation is CASRPAGDYYGYTF.